This T cell receptor (beta chain) was captured by sequencing in a study of CD8 T cells in ankylosing spondylitis. A note on this clonotype: The antigen is not known.

5'-RACE, quantitative and with molecular barcodes, yielded the TCR beta libraries. One entry per CDR3 protein, called by TCRdb with MiXCR from the 5' RACE reads. This sample carries some 200,000 distinct CDR3 sequences, approximately 7.4% of them seen once, and the ten largest clones take approximately 15%. Study-level results: Matched synovial fluid from ankylosing spondylitis patients was reported to be enriched for disease-linked clones. It appeared that ankylosing spondylitis blood was characterized by a TCR beta motif of several highly homologous variants. In reactive arthritis synovial fluid and blood, some motif variants had been reported before.

Trimming left V 0 bases short and J 3 bases short, with 10 bases between. Per the germline V gene, CDR1 is SGHNT and CDR2 is YENEEA. The CDR3 runs to 15 residues. This rearrangement joins TRBV11-3 to TRBJ2-3, with TRBD1 as a possible D gene (6 bases). Sequenced: blood, either unsorted or a sorted T cell fraction (not recorded which). This sequence originates from a male donor with ankylosing spondylitis. Here the CDR3 reads CASSLDGDTTDTQYF. The CDR3 nucleotides are TGTGCCAGCAGCTTAGACGGGGACACAACAGATACGCAGTATTTT. Together with reference TRBV11-3 and TRBJ2-3, the CDR3 gives the full variable domain: EAGVVQSPRYKIIEKKQPVAFWCNPISGHNTLYWYLQNLGQGPELLIRYENEEAVDDSQLPKDRFSAERLKGVDSTLKIQPAELGDSAVYLCASSLDGDTTDTQYFGPGTRLTVL.